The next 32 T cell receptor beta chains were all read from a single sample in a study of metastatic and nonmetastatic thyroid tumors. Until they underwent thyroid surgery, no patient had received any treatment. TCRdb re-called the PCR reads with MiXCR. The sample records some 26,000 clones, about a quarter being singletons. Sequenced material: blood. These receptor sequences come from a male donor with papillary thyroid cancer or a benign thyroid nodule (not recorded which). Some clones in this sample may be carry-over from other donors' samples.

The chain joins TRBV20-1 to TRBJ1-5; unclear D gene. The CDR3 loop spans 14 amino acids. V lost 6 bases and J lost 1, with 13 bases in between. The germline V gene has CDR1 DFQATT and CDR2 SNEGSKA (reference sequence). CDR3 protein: CSAQVSGSNQPQHF. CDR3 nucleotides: TGCAGTGCGCAGGTGTCAGGAAGCAATCAGCCCCAGCATTTT.

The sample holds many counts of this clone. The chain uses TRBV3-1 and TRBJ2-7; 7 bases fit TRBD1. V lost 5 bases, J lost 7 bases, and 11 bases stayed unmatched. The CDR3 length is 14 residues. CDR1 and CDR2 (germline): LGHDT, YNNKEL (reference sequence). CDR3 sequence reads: CASSIPGQTAEQYF. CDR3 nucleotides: TGTGCCAGCAGCATCCCGGGACAGACCGCTGAGCAGTACTTC.

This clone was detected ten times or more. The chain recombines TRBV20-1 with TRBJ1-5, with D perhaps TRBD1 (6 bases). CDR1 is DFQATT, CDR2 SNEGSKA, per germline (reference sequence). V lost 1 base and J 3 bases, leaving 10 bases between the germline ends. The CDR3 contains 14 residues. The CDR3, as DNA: TGCAGTGCTAGAGGGACAGATTACAATCAGCCCCAGCATTTT. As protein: CSARGTDYNQPQHF.

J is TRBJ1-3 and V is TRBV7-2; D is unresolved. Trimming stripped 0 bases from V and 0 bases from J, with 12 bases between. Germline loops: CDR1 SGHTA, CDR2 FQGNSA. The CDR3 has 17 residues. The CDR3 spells CASSLAPTWDSGNTIYF. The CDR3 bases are TGTGCCAGCAGCTTAGCACCCACATGGGACTCTGGAAACACCATATATTTT.

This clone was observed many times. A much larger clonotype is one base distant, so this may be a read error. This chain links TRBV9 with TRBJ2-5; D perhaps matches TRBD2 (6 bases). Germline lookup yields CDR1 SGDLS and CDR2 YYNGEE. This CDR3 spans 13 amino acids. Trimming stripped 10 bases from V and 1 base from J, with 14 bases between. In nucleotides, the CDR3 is TGTGCCGGCGGAACTAGCACCCAAGAGACCCAGTACTTC. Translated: CAGGTSTQETQYF.

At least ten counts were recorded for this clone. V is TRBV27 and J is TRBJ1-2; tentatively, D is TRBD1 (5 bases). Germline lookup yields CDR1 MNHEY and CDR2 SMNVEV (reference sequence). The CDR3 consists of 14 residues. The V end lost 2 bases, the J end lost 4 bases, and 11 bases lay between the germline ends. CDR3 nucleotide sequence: TGTGCCAGCAGTTTAGGTGACAGAGGCTATGGCTACACCTTC. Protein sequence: CASSLGDRGYGYTF.

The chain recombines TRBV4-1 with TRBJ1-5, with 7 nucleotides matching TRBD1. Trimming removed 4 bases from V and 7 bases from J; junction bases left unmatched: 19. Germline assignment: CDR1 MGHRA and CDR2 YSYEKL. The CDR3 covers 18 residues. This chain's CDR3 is CASSRTQGGGPLGQPQHF. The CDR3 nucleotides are TGCGCCAGCAGCCGAACCCAGGGGGGGGGTCCCCTGGGGCAGCCCCAGCATTTT.

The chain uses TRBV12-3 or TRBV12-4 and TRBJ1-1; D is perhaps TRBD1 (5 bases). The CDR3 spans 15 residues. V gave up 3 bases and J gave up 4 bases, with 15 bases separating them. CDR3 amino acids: CASSFTGGYGTEAFF. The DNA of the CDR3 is TGTGCCAGCAGTTTTACTGGGGGGTATGGCACTGAAGCTTTCTTT.

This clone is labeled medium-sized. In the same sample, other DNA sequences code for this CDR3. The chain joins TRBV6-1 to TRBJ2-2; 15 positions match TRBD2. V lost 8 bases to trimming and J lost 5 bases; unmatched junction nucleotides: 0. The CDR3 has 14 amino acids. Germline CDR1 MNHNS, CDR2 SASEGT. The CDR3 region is CASGTSGRTGELFF. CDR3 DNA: TGTGCCAGCGGGACTAGCGGGAGGACCGGGGAGCTGTTTTTT.

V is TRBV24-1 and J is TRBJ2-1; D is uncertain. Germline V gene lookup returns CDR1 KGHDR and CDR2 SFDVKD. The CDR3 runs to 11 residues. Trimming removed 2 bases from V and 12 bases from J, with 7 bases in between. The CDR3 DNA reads TGTGCCACCAGTGATTACGCTGTGCAGTTCTTC. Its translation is CATSDYAVQFF.

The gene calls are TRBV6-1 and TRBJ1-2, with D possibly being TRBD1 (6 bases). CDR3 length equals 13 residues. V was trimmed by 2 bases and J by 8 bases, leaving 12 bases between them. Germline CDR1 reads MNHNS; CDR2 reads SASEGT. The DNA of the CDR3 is TGTGCCAGCAGTGAAACAGGGTGGGCGGGCTACACCTTC. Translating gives CASSETGWAGYTF.

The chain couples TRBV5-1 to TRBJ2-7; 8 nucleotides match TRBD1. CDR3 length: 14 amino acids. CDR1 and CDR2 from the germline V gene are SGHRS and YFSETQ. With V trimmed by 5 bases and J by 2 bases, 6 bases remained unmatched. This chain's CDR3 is CASSLTGATYEQYF. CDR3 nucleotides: TGCGCCAGCAGTTTGACAGGGGCCACCTACGAGCAGTACTTC.

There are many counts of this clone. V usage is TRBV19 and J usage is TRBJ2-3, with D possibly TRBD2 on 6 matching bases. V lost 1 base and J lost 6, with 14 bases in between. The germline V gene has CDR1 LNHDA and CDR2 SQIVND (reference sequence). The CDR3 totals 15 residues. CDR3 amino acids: CASSIGGGPRDTQYF. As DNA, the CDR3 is TGTGCCAGTAGTATAGGTGGAGGGCCAAGGGATACGCAGTATTTT.

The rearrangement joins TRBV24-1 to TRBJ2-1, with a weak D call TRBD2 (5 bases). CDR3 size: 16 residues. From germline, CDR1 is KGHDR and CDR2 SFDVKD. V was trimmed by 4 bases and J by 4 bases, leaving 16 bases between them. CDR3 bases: TGTGCCACCAGTGACCGTCTAGTGAGGGCGTACAATGAGCAGTTCTTC. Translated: CATSDRLVRAYNEQFF.

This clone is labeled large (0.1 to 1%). CDR3 amino acids: CASSSMDSEAFF. The DNA for the CDR3 is TGTGCCAGCAGCTCCATGGACAGTGAAGCTTTCTTT. The chain has TRBV7-9 and TRBJ1-1, with D possibly matching TRBD1 (6 bases). V gave up 4 bases and J gave up 7 bases, with 10 bases separating them. The CDR3 runs 12 residues. CDR1 and CDR2 (germline): SEHNR, FQNEAQ (reference sequence).

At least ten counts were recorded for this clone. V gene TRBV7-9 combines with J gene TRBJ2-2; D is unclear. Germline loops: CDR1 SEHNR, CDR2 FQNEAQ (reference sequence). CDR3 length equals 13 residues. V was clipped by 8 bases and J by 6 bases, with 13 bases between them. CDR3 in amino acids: CASASLWAGELFF. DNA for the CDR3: TGTGCCAGCGCCTCTTTGTGGGCCGGGGAGCTGTTTTTT.

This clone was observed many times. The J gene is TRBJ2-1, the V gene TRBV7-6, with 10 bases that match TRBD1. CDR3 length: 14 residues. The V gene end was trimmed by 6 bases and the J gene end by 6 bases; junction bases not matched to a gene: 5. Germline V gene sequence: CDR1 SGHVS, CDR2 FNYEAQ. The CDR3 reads CASRGQGGSNEQFF. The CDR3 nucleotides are TGTGCCAGCAGAGGACAGGGGGGGTCCAATGAGCAGTTCTTC.

The CDR3 nucleotides are TGTGCCAGCAGCTTGGATCTCTTTACTAAGCAGTATTTT. Protein: CASSLDLFTKQYF. V usage is TRBV7-3 and J usage is TRBJ2-3; no firm D call. Germline V gene lookup returns CDR1 SGHTA and CDR2 FQGTGA. CDR3 length equals 13 residues. V dropped 3 bases and J dropped 11 bases, with 15 bases sitting between them.

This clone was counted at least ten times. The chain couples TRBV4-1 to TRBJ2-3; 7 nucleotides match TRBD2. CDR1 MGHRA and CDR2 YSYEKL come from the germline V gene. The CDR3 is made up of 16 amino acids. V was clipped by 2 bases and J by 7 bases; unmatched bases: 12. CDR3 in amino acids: CASSQPKRDPRNTQYF. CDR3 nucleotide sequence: TGCGCCAGCAGCCAACCGAAGCGGGATCCTCGGAATACGCAGTATTTT.

Here the CDR3 DNA reads TGTGCCAGCAGCCCCCTTATGAATGGTGAGCCTGAAGCTTTCTTT. This codes for CASSPLMNGEPEAFF. The J gene is TRBJ1-1, the V gene TRBV5-6; D gene ambiguous. V lost 4 bases, J lost 6 bases, and 19 bases lay in between. Germline V lookup: CDR1 SGHDT, CDR2 YYEEEE. This CDR3 contains 15 residues.

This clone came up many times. The CDR3 here is CASSLFPQGGGYGYTF. CDR3 nucleotide sequence: TGTGCCAGCAGCTTGTTTCCCCAGGGAGGGGGCTATGGCTACACCTTC. V is TRBV5-6 and J is TRBJ1-2, with a possible D match to TRBD1 (6 bases). Germline assignment: CDR1 SGHDT and CDR2 YYEEEE. This CDR3 spans 16 amino acids. Deletions cut 1 base from V and 4 bases from J, with 17 bases between.

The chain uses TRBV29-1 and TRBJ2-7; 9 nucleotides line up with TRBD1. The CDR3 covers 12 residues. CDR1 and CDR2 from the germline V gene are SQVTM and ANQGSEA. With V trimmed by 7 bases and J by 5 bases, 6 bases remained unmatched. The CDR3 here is CSAGQGSDEQYF. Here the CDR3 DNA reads TGCAGCGCCGGACAGGGGTCCGACGAGCAGTACTTC.

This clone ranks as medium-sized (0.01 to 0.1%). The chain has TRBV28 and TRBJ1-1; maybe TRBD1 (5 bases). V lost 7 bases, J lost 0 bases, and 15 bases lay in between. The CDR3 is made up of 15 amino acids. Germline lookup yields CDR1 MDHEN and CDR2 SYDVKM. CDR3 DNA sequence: TGTGCCAGCATAGAGACAGACACCTTGAACACTGAAGCTTTCTTT. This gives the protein CASIETDTLNTEAFF.

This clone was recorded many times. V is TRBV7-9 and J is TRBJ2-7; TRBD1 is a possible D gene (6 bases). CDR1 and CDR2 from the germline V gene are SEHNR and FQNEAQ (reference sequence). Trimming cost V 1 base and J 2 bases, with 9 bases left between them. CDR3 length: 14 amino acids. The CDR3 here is CASSLVTGTYEQYF. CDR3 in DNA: TGTGCCAGCAGCTTAGTCACAGGGACCTACGAGCAGTACTTC.

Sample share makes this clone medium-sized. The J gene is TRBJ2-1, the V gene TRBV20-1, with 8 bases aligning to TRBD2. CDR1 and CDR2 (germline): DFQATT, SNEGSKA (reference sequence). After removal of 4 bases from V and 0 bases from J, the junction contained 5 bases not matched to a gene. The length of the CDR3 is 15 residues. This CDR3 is CSANSGIGSYNEQFF. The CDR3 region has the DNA TGCAGTGCTAATAGCGGGATAGGCTCCTACAATGAGCAGTTCTTC.

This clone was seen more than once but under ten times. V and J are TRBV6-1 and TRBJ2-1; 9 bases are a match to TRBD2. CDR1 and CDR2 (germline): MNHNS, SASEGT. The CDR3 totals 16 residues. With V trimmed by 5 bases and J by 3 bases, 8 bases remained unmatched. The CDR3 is CASSPIAGEYYNEQFF. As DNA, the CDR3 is TGTGCCAGCAGTCCCATAGCGGGGGAGTACTACAATGAGCAGTTCTTC.

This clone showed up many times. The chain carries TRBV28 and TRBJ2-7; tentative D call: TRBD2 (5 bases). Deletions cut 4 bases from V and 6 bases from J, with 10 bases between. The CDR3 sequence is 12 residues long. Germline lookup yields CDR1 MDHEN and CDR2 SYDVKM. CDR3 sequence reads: CASSSRRGEQYF. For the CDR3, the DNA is TGTGCCAGCAGTTCCCGCCGGGGCGAGCAGTACTTC.

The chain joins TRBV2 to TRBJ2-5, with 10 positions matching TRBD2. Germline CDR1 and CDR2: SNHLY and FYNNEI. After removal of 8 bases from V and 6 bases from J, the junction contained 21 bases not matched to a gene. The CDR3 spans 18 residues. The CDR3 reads CASSSVGLAGAPGKTQYF. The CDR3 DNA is TGTGCCAGCTCCTCAGTCGGGCTAGCGGGAGCCCCTGGAAAGACCCAGTACTTC.

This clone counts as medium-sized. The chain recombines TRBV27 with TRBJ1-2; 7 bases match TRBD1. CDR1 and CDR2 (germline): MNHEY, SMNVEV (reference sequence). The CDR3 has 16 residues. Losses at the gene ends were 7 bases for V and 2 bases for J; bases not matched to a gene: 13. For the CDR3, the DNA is TGTGCCAGCATCTTGGGTACAGGGGAAGCCAACTATGGCTACACCTTC. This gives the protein CASILGTGEANYGYTF.

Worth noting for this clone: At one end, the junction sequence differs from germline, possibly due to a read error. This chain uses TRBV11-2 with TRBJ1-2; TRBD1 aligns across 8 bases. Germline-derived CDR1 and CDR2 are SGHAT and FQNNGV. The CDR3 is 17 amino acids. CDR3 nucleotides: TGTGACAGCAGCGAAGGGGGGACAGGAGCACTTAACTATGGCTACACCTTC. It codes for CDSSEGGTGALNYGYTF.

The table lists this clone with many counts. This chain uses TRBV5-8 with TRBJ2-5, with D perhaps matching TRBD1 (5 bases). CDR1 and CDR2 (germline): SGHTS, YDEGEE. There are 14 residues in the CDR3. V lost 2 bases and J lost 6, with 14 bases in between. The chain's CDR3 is CASSLDSLVKTQYF. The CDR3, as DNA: TGTGCCAGCAGCTTAGACAGCCTAGTGAAGACCCAGTACTTC.

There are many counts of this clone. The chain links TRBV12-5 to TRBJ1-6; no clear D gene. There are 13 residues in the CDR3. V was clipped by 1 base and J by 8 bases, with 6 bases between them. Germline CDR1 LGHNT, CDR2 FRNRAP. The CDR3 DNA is TGTGCTAGTGGTTTGGGGAGTTATTCACCCCTCCACTTT. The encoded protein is CASGLGSYSPLHF.